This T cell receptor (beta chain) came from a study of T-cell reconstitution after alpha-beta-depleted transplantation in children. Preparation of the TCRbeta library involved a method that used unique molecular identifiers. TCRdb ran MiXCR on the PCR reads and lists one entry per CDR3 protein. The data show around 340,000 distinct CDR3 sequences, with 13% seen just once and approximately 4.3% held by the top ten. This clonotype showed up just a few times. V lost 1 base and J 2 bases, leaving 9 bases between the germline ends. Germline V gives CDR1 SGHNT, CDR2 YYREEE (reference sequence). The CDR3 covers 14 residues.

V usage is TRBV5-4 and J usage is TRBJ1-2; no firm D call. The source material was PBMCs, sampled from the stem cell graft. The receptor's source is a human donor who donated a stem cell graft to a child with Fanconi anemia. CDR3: CASSLMGSNYGYTF. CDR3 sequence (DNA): TGTGCCAGCAGCTTGATGGGAAGCAACTATGGCTACACCTTC.